This paragraph covers one T cell receptor (beta chain) sequence. The observed sequence ends 3 residues before the CDR3 terminus, with the missing tail filled in from the germline J gene. The record originates from a study of Tregs in tolerant kidney transplant recipients. CDR3 length equals 16 residues. Trimming took 0 bases from V and 7 from J; bases not matched to a gene: 7. Using immunoSEQ multiplex PCR, the repertoire was profiled, and TCRdb retains in-frame clones only, with some absent. Across roughly 50,000 clones, the top ten clones capture 0.8% to 1% of the sample. The V gene is TRBV23-1, the J gene TRBJ2-1; 9 bases fit TRBD1. TRBV23-1 is noted as an ORF with a role that remains uncertain. Sequencing used CD4+ T cells from blood, obtained before the transplant. This TCR derives from a human donor who received a combined kidney and bone marrow transplant. CDR3 sequence: CASSQSRGQGQNEQFF. The sequenced CDR3 bases are TGCGCCAGCAGTCAATCGAGGGGACAGGGCCAGAATGAG.